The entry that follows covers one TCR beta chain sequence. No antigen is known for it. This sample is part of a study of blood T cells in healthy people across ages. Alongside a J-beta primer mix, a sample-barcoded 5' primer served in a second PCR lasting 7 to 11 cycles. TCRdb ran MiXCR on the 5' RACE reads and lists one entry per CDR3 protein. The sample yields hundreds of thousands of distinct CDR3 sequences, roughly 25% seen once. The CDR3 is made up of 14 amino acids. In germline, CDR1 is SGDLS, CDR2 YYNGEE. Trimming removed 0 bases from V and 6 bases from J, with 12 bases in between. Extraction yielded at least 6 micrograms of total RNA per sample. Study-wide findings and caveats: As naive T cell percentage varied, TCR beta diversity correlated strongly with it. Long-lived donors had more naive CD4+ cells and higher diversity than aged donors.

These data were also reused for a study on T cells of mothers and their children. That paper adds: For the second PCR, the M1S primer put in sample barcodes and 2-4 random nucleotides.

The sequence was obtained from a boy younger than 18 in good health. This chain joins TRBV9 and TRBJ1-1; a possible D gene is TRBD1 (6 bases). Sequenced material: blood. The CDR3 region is CASSVGGTIAEAFF. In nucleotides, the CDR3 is TGTGCCAGCAGCGTAGGTGGGACAATCGCTGAAGCTTTCTTT.